These 27 T cell receptor beta chains were all obtained from the same sample, sequenced in a study of tumor and adjacent non-tumor tissue in lung cancer. RNA was extracted from bulk tissue without any cell sorting. A modified ARM-PCR protocol with three rounds of nested PCR amplified TCRbeta. Via MiXCR, TCRdb re-called the multiplex PCR reads, giving one row per CDR3 protein. The table lists some 200,000 distinct CDR3 sequences, roughly 70% of them singletons. The sample was lung tumor tissue. The receptors come from a man aged 55 to 69 with non-small cell lung cancer.

The rearrangement uses TRBV6-1 and TRBJ2-5, with D maybe TRBD2 (6 bases). In germline, CDR1 is MNHNS, CDR2 SASEGT. The CDR3 is made up of 15 amino acids. V gave up 6 bases and J gave up 4 bases, with 18 bases separating them. The CDR3 region is CASSAERARGETQYF. In DNA, the CDR3 is TGTGCCAGCAGCGCTGAGAGGGCGCGGGGAGAGACCCAGTACTTC.

J is TRBJ2-1 and V is TRBV12-3 or TRBV12-4; D unresolved. This CDR3 contains 13 residues. Trimming took off 6 bases at V and 6 bases at J, with 12 bases between the two ends. The CDR3 spells CASRLVVLNEQFF. Here the CDR3 DNA reads TGTGCCAGCAGGCTGGTGGTACTCAATGAGCAGTTCTTC.

Concerning this clonotype: The junction and the germline gene differ at one end; a read error may be behind it. In DNA form, the CDR3 reads TGCGCCAGCAGCCCCGGGACTTCGGGCGGCGGGCAGCACTTC. Its translation is CASSPGTSGGGQHF. The gene calls are TRBV5-1 and TRBJ2-7; possibly TRBD2 for D (6 bases). The CDR3 has 14 residues. Germline V gives CDR1 SGHRS, CDR2 YFSETQ.

The genes are TRBV6-2 or TRBV6-3 and TRBJ2-7; a possible D gene is TRBD2 (5 bases). Germline assignment: CDR1 MNHEY and CDR2 SVGEGT. The CDR3 is made up of 13 amino acids. V gave up 8 bases and J gave up 12 bases, with 23 bases separating them. The chain's CDR3 is CASVTGSSYDLYF. The CDR3 bases are TGTGCCAGCGTGACGGGGTCCTCCTACGATCTGTACTTC.

As concerns this clonotype: One end of the junction is discordant with germline, which a read error may explain. The chain couples TRBV4-3 to TRBJ2-6; D is uncertain. The CDR3 loop spans 16 amino acids. Germline V lookup: CDR1 LGHNA, CDR2 YSLEER. CDR3 protein: CASNQEAVSGVNVLTF. CDR3 DNA sequence: TGCGCCAGCAACCAAGAGGCTGTGTCTGGGGTCAACGTCCTGACTTTC.

This chain connects TRBV6-2 or TRBV6-3 to TRBJ2-7; D is possibly TRBD2 (5 bases). CDR1 and CDR2 from the germline V gene are MNHEY and SVGEGT. This CDR3 has 14 residues. The germline V and J ends were trimmed by 0 bases and 7 bases, with 13 bases remaining between them. CDR3 nucleotide sequence: TGTGCCAGCAGTTACTCGAGGACTTTGAGGGAGCAGTACTTC. It codes for CASSYSRTLREQYF.

This clonotype was seen a single time. The J gene is TRBJ2-5, the V gene TRBV28; TRBD1 matches at 9 bases. Trimming removed 5 bases from V and 1 base from J; junction bases left unmatched: 8. Germline CDR1 and CDR2: MDHEN and SYDVKM. CDR3 length equals 16 residues. In DNA form, the CDR3 reads TGTGCCAGCAGTATCGGGACAGGGATGCTCCAAGAGACCCAGTACTTC. This gives the protein CASSIGTGMLQETQYF.

This clonotype was counted between two and nine times. A much larger clone lies one base from this, so it may be a read error. CDR3 amino acids: CASSFAPQETQYF. The CDR3, as DNA: TGTGCCAGCAGCTTCGCCCCCCAAGAGACCCAGTACTTC. This chain connects TRBV11-2 to TRBJ2-5; D ambiguous. The V and J ends lost 3 bases and 1 base respectively, with 6 bases between them. Looked up from germline, CDR1 is SGHAT and CDR2 is FQNNGV. CDR3 length: 13 residues.

Details on this clonotype: Without the conserved terminal phenylalanine or tryptophan, this CDR3 likely stems from a read error. This rearrangement joins TRBV29-1 to TRBJ1-6; D unclear. V lost 6 bases to trimming and J lost 10 bases, with 22 bases between them. Germline values: CDR1 SQVTM, CDR2 ANQGSEA. The CDR3 is made up of 15 amino acids. CDR3 in DNA: TGCAGCGTCCGAGCGGATTCAGCCCTCGACTCACCCCTCCACCTT. As protein: CSVRADSALDSPLHL.

The chain recombines TRBV20-1 with TRBJ2-1; 11 positions match TRBD2. Germline-derived CDR1 and CDR2 are DFQATT and SNEGSKA (reference sequence). The CDR3 length is 15 residues. V was clipped by 6 bases and J by 3 bases; unmatched bases: 7. CDR3 in amino acids: CSADGTSGLYNEQFF. The CDR3 DNA reads TGCAGTGCCGACGGGACTAGCGGTCTCTACAATGAGCAGTTCTTC.

Regarding this clonotype: A much more abundant neighbour one base away suggests this may be a read error. V is TRBV4-2 and J is TRBJ1-4; D might be TRBD1 (6 bases). The CDR3 covers 18 residues. The germline V and J ends were trimmed by 0 bases and 7 bases, with 21 bases remaining between them. CDR1 and CDR2 from the germline V gene are LGHNA and YNFKEQ. The DNA for the CDR3 is TGTGCCAGCAGCCAAGATCATTGGTTGCCAGGGGCGTCTGAAAAACTGTTTTTT. The encoded protein is CASSQDHWLPGASEKLFF.

With regard to this clonotype: A much larger clone differs from this one at a single base, so this may be a read error. The rearrangement links TRBV20-1 to TRBJ2-7; D is ambiguous. V was clipped by 5 bases and J by 5 bases, with 10 bases between them. The germline gives CDR1 DFQATT, CDR2 SNEGSKA (reference sequence). The CDR3 covers 11 residues. CDR3 in DNA: TGCAGTGCTCCCGGTTTTGACGAGCAGTACTTC. Translation: CSAPGFDEQYF.

With respect to this clonotype: A much larger clone sits a single nucleotide away, making a read error possible. Given the absence of the conserved phenylalanine or tryptophan at the CDR3 end, a read error is likely. J is TRBJ1-5 and V is TRBV20-1; maybe TRBD1 (5 bases). V was pared by 0 bases and J by 7 bases, with 16 bases between. This CDR3 has 15 amino acids. Germline V gene sequence: CDR1 DFQATT, CDR2 SNEGSKA (reference sequence). The CDR3 region is CSARDRRGGGQPQHV. The CDR3 nucleotides are TGCAGTGCTAGAGATCGAAGGGGTGGAGGGCAGCCCCAGCATGTT.

Concerning this clonotype itself: Without the conserved terminal phenylalanine or tryptophan, this CDR3 likely stems from a read error. The chain uses TRBV20-1 and TRBJ2-7, with TRBD1 as a possible D gene (8 bases). CDR1 and CDR2 from the germline V gene are DFQATT and SNEGSKA (reference sequence). V gave up 5 bases and J gave up 7 bases, with 21 bases separating them. The CDR3 has 14 amino acids. Written as DNA, the CDR3 is TGCAGTGCTTCCGGACAGGGAGGGCCGCGGGAGCAGTACTTA. Residues: CSASGQGGPREQYL.

This clonotype turned up a few times. This chain joins TRBV4-3 and TRBJ2-2; D possibly corresponds to TRBD2 (6 bases). Trimming took 2 bases from V and 0 from J, leaving 13 bases between them. The CDR3 has 17 amino acids. Per the germline V gene, CDR1 is LGHNA and CDR2 is YSLEER. CDR3 in DNA: TGCGCCAGCAGCCAACACGTTAGCGGTACGAACACCGGGGAGCTGTTTTTT. Protein: CASSQHVSGTNTGELFF.

On this clonotype: A junction end diverges from the germline sequence, so it may reflect a read error. This rearrangement joins TRBV11-1 to TRBJ2-3; possibly TRBD1 for D (6 bases). The CDR3 totals 13 residues. Germline values: CDR1 SGHAT, CDR2 FQDESV (reference sequence). CDR3 sequence reads: CANRFRGTDTQYF. Here the CDR3 DNA reads TGTGCCAACAGGTTCAGGGGTACAGATACTCAGTATTTT.

This clonotype was counted once. A read error may produce the germline difference seen at one junction end. The chain couples TRBV29-1 to TRBJ2-3; D unclear. The germline CDR1 and CDR2 sequences are SQVTM and ANQGSEA. This CDR3 contains 12 residues. CDR3 sequence (DNA): TGCAGCGCTGAAGGGTACGGAGATACGCAGTATTTT. Amino acid sequence: CSAEGYGDTQYF.

The J gene is TRBJ2-7, the V gene TRBV30; D may match TRBD1 or TRBD2 (6 bases each). Per the germline V gene, CDR1 is GTSNPN and CDR2 is SVGIG (reference sequence). This CDR3 has 16 residues. The germline V and J ends were trimmed by 0 bases and 0 bases, with 15 bases remaining between them. The CDR3 DNA sequence: TGTGCCTGGAGTGTACCGGGGGCCAGTGTCTCCTACGAGCAGTACTTC. Residues: CAWSVPGASVSYEQYF.

Remarks on this clonotype: Germline is not matched at one junction end, which may reflect a read error. The V and J genes are TRBV11-2 and TRBJ2-1, with 8 bases fitting TRBD2. The CDR3 loop spans 20 amino acids. CDR1 and CDR2 (germline): SGHAT, FQNNGV. The CDR3 sequence: CASSLRSTSGSAPSYNELFF. The CDR3 DNA follows: TGTGCCAGCAGCTTAAGAAGTACTAGCGGTTCCGCCCCCTCCTACAATGAGCTGTTCTTC. Full variable domain (rest looked up from reference TRBV11-2 and TRBJ2-1): EAGVAQSPRYKIIEKRQSVAFWCNPISGHATLYWYQQILGQGPKLLIQFQNNGVVDDSQLPKDRFSAERLKGVDSTLKIQPAKLEDSAVYLCASSLRSTSGSAPSYNELFFGPGTRLTVL.

Points on this clonotype: Mismatch with germline at one junction end may stem from a read error. The gene calls are TRBV11-3 and TRBJ2-2, with D maybe TRBD2 (5 bases). Germline V CDR1 and CDR2: SGHNT, YENEEA. CDR3 length equals 18 residues. CDR3 DNA: TGTGCCAGCAGCTCCCGGGGAGCGAGAGGATGCAGAGCCGGGGAGCTGGTTTTT. Amino acids: CASSSRGARGCRAGELVF. Filled out from reference TRBV11-3 and TRBJ2-2, the complete variable domain reads EAGVVQSPRYKIIEKKQPVAFWCNPISGHNTLYWYLQNLGQGPELLIRYENEEAVDDSQLPKDRFSAERLKGVDSTLKIQPAELGDSAVYLCASSSRGARGCRAGELVFGEGSRLTVL.

Regarding this clonotype: Since a much larger clone is just one base distant, this may be a read error. The rearrangement uses TRBV6-6 and TRBJ2-1; D gene ambiguous. Germline-derived CDR1 and CDR2 are MNHNY and SVGAGI (reference sequence). There are 13 residues in the CDR3. DNA of the CDR3: TGTGCCAGCAGTCTACGTTTGAAAAATGGGCAGTTCTTC. It translates to CASSLRLKNGQFF.

About this clonotype: Germline and junction disagree at one end, which may indicate a read error. The gene calls are TRBV20-1 and TRBJ2-3; 8 bases line up with TRBD2. The CDR3 spans 15 residues. Germline assignment: CDR1 DFQATT and CDR2 SNEGSKA (reference sequence). CDR3 amino acids: CSARNAAGAVDTQYF. CDR3 coding DNA: TGCAGTGCTAGGAATGCAGCGGGAGCCGTAGATACGCAATATTTT.

A note on this clonotype: This clone may be a read error of a much larger clone one base away. The rearrangement links TRBV11-2 to TRBJ2-2, with D maybe TRBD1 (5 bases). V was clipped by 5 bases and J by 5 bases, with 15 bases between them. Per germline, CDR1 SGHAT and CDR2 FQNNGV. The CDR3 has 15 residues. The chain's CDR3 is CASSPRQCGTGELFF. The CDR3 nucleotides are TGTGCCAGCAGCCCCAGACAGTGTGGTACCGGGGAGCTGTTTTTT. The whole variable domain, remainder taken from reference TRBV11-2 and TRBJ2-2, is EAGVAQSPRYKIIEKRQSVAFWCNPISGHATLYWYQQILGQGPKLLIQFQNNGVVDDSQLPKDRFSAERLKGVDSTLKIQPAKLEDSAVYLCASSPRQCGTGELFFGEGSRLTVL.

A remark on this clonotype: The conserved phenylalanine or tryptophan is not found at the CDR3 terminus, so this likely reflects a read error. This sequence joins TRBV2 and TRBJ2-1; D is uncertain. The germline gives CDR1 SNHLY, CDR2 FYNNEI. This CDR3 comprises 9 residues. Trimming stripped 9 bases from V and 12 bases from J, with 9 bases between. The CDR3 DNA is TGTGCCAGTAGGGTGGGGCAGTTCTTA. Protein sequence: CASRVGQFL.

The V gene is TRBV12-3 or TRBV12-4, the J gene TRBJ2-1; D gene uncertain. V was clipped by 9 bases and J by 8 bases, with 20 bases between them. The CDR3 extends over 14 amino acids. CDR3 bases: TGTGCCAGGAGCCAAACCCCCCTGGTTCATGAGCAGTTCTTC. Translation gives CARSQTPLVHEQFF.

Comments on this clonotype: This may be a read error: a much more frequent sequence differs by one nucleotide. The chain uses TRBV20-1 and TRBJ2-7, with 8 nucleotides matching TRBD2. Germline values: CDR1 DFQATT, CDR2 SNEGSKA (reference sequence). V trimming: 3 bases; J trimming: 7 bases; junction bases outside the gene matches: 11. The length of the CDR3 is 14 residues. This chain's CDR3 is CSASTPGGWLEQYF. The DNA for the CDR3 is TGCAGTGCTAGCACTCCGGGAGGGTGGTTAGAGCAGTACTTC.

In this sample, this clonotype turned up once. This clone may be a read error of a much larger clone one base away. The chain is built from TRBV6-1 and TRBJ2-4; tentative D call: TRBD2 (6 bases). The CDR3 sequence is 13 residues long. Looked up from germline, CDR1 is MNHNS and CDR2 is SASEGT. Here the CDR3 reads CANSETYRDFQYF. Written as DNA, the CDR3 is TGTGCCAACAGTGAAACCTACCGGGACTTTCAGTACTTC.